The next 25 T cell receptor beta chains were all read from a single sample in a study of spatial heterogeneity in lung cancer. Described time point: sample taken at primary tumor resection. Via MiXCR, TCRdb re-called the 5' RACE reads, giving one row per CDR3 protein. Among 30,000 to 40,000 distinct CDR3 sequences, 3% to 3.5% were seen once, and the ten largest hold 36%. The sequencing here drew on normal lung tissue next to the tumor, taken at surgery. These receptors originate from a male donor with early-stage non-small cell lung cancer.

The chain carries TRBV2 and TRBJ1-5, with D uncertain. The germline V and J ends were trimmed by 6 bases and 10 bases, with 13 bases remaining between them. There are 12 residues in the CDR3. Germline lookup yields CDR1 SNHLY and CDR2 FYNNEI. The DNA of the CDR3 is TGTGCCAGCAGGGATGGCGAGTCACCCCAGCATTTT. Translated: CASRDGESPQHF.

This clonotype was picked up many times. This chain uses TRBV28 with TRBJ1-5; maybe TRBD1 (6 bases). Germline V lookup: CDR1 MDHEN, CDR2 SYDVKM. CDR3 length: 14 amino acids. The V end lost 5 bases, the J end lost 1 base, and 9 bases lay between the germline ends. The CDR3, as DNA: TGTGCCAGCAGTAAAGGACAGAGCAATCAGCCCCAGCATTTT. The encoded protein is CASSKGQSNQPQHF.

The V call is TRBV6-1, the J call TRBJ2-4; D unclear. The CDR3 runs to 11 residues. V gave up 6 bases and J gave up 8 bases, with 8 bases separating them. Germline V gives CDR1 MNHNS, CDR2 SASEGT. The CDR3 loop reads CASSDWDIQYF. The CDR3 region has the DNA TGTGCCAGCAGCGACTGGGACATTCAGTACTTC.

This clonotype was found many times. The chain uses TRBV5-1 and TRBJ1-1, with D possibly TRBD1 on 6 matching bases. Germline V gene data show CDR1 as SGHRS and CDR2 as YFSETQ. Trimming cost V 7 bases and J 5 bases, with 18 bases left between them. This CDR3 is 14 amino acids long. CDR3 coding DNA: TGCGCCAGCGGGACCACAGGGACGGGAACTGAAGCTTTCTTT. It translates to CASGTTGTGTEAFF.

Many counts were recorded for this clonotype. The genes are TRBV15 and TRBJ2-7; TRBD1 matches 7 bases. The V gene's germline CDR1 is LNHNV and CDR2 YYDKDF (reference sequence). J gave up 1 base and V 5 bases, and 2 bases lay outside the gene matches. This CDR3 region has 13 residues. Here the CDR3 reads CATSSGQSYEQYF. The CDR3, as DNA: TGTGCCACCAGCTCGGGACAGTCCTACGAGCAGTACTTC. The full variable domain, in which reference TRBV15 and TRBJ2-7 provide the parts outside the CDR3, is DAMVIQNPRYQVTQFGKPVTLSCSQTLNHNVMYWYQQKSSQAPKLLFHYYDKDFNNEADTPDNFQSRRPNTSFCFLDIRSPGLGDTAMYLCATSSGQSYEQYFGPGTRLTVT.

This clonotype was counted many times. The chain employs TRBV12-5 and TRBJ2-1; D possibly corresponds to TRBD1 (5 bases). Trimming removed 6 bases from V and 4 bases from J, with 13 bases in between. Germline CDR1 is LGHNT and CDR2 is FRNRAP. The CDR3 length is 14 residues. The CDR3 nucleotides are TGTGCTAGTGGCTTAAATGGGGCTTACAATGAGCAGTTCTTC. Translated, it gives CASGLNGAYNEQFF.

This clonotype was observed at least ten times. This chain connects TRBV2 to TRBJ2-7; TRBD1 matches at 9 bases. The CDR3 covers 15 residues. J gave up 1 base and V 8 bases, and 9 bases lay outside the gene matches. CDR1 is SNHLY, CDR2 FYNNEI, per germline. CDR3 residues: CASRRSGTGSYEQYF. The DNA of the CDR3 is TGTGCCAGCCGAAGGTCCGGGACAGGGTCCTACGAGCAGTACTTC. Filled out from reference TRBV2 and TRBJ2-7, the complete variable domain reads EPEVTQTPSHQVTQMGQEVILRCVPISNHLYFYWYRQILGQKVEFLVSFYNNEISEKSEIFDDQFSVERPDGSNFTLKIRSTKLEDSAMYFCASRRSGTGSYEQYFGPGTRLTVT.

This clonotype was detected ten times or more. V and J are TRBV20-1 and TRBJ2-3; tentative D call: TRBD2 (5 bases). V was cut by 7 bases and J by 7 bases, with 12 bases left in between. Looked up from germline, CDR1 is DFQATT and CDR2 is SNEGSKA (reference sequence). The CDR3 length is 11 residues. CDR3 sequence: CSVPNGNTQYF. CDR3 in DNA: TGCAGTGTCCCAAACGGGAATACGCAGTATTTT.

This clonotype was counted a few times. The chain has TRBV20-1 and TRBJ1-1; the D is unclear. Germline assignment: CDR1 DFQATT and CDR2 SNEGSKA (reference sequence). This CDR3 has 13 amino acids. V dropped 2 bases and J dropped 8 bases, with 15 bases sitting between them. In DNA form, the CDR3 reads TGCAGTGCTAGACGGCACGGACTCCCCGAAGCTTTCTTT. It translates to CSARRHGLPEAFF.

This clonotype showed up many times. V gene TRBV10-3 combines with J gene TRBJ1-2; 9 bases fit TRBD1. Germline lookup yields CDR1 ENHRY and CDR2 SYGVKD. V was clipped by 6 bases and J by 2 bases; unmatched bases: 4. The CDR3 is made up of 14 amino acids. Here the CDR3 DNA reads TGTGCCATCAGGGGGACAGGGACAAACTATGGCTACACCTTC. This translates into CAIRGTGTNYGYTF.

This clonotype has a handful of counts. The CDR3 DNA reads TGCAGTGCTCCTGGACAGGGGGCGATCACCGGGGAGCTGTTTTTT. Amino acid sequence: CSAPGQGAITGELFF. The chain recombines TRBV20-1 with TRBJ2-2; 11 bases align to TRBD1. The CDR3 is 15 residues long. Looked up from germline, CDR1 is DFQATT and CDR2 is SNEGSKA (reference sequence). V shed 5 bases, J shed 4 bases, and the junction held 6 bases outside the gene matches.

This clonotype showed up many times. The chain uses TRBV5-5 and TRBJ2-3; a weak D match, TRBD2 (7 bases). In germline, CDR1 is SGHKS, CDR2 YYEKEE (reference sequence). The CDR3 sequence is 15 residues long. V gave up 0 bases and J gave up 3 bases, with 11 bases separating them. As DNA, the CDR3 is TGTGCCAGCAGCTTGGGCGGGGGCCCTACAGATACGCAGTATTTT. The encoded protein is CASSLGGGPTDTQYF.

This clonotype was recorded at least ten times. The gene calls are TRBV20-1 and TRBJ2-3, with 7 bases that match TRBD2. Germline CDR1 is DFQATT and CDR2 is SNEGSKA (reference sequence). The junction had 6 bases not matched to a gene; V was cut back by 1 base and J by 5 bases. This CDR3 has 14 amino acids. Here the CDR3 reads CSARAAGRQDTQYF. CDR3 sequence (DNA): TGCAGTGCTAGAGCAGCGGGAAGGCAAGATACGCAGTATTTT.

In this sample, this clonotype turned up many times. The rearrangement links TRBV6-5 to TRBJ1-2; D gene uncertain. The germline V and J ends were trimmed by 7 bases and 2 bases, with 8 bases remaining between them. Germline assignment: CDR1 MNHEY and CDR2 SVGAGI. The CDR3 contains 12 residues. The DNA of the CDR3 is TGTGCCAGCAAGGAGGCAAACTATGGCTACACCTTC. It specifies CASKEANYGYTF.

This clonotype was detected ten times or more. The chain is built from TRBV12-3 or TRBV12-4 and TRBJ1-4, with D hard to call. The ends were cut back, 6 bases at V and 5 bases at J, with 7 bases in the middle. The CDR3 totals 12 residues. The CDR3, as DNA: TGTGCCAGCAGCCAACAGAATGAAAAACTGTTTTTT. As protein: CASSQQNEKLFF.

This clonotype was seen ten or more times. The chain couples TRBV6-2 or TRBV6-3 to TRBJ1-6, with no clear D. The CDR3 has 12 amino acids. V dropped 8 bases and J dropped 10 bases, with 12 bases sitting between them. Germline assignment: CDR1 MNHEY and CDR2 SVGEGT. For the CDR3, the DNA is TGTGCCAGCGCCCGGTTTGTCTCACCCCTCCACTTT. It encodes CASARFVSPLHF.

This clonotype has at least ten counts. The rearrangement links TRBV7-8 to TRBJ2-2, with 12 bases aligning to TRBD2. Germline CDR1 SGHVS, CDR2 FQNEAQ. The V gene end was trimmed by 7 bases and the J gene end by 4 bases; junction bases not matched to a gene: 4. The CDR3 is 15 residues long. Written as DNA, the CDR3 is TGTGCCAGCACTCAGGGACTAGCGGGCACCGGGGAGCTGTTTTTT. This codes for CASTQGLAGTGELFF.

This clonotype has ten or more counts. The chain carries TRBV7-9 and TRBJ1-1; D remains ambiguous. The CDR3 spans 13 residues. The V end lost 2 bases, the J end lost 3 bases, and 7 bases lay between the germline ends. Germline CDR1 reads SEHNR; CDR2 reads FQNEAQ (reference sequence). CDR3 in DNA: TGTGCCAGCAGCTTACAAGGTTACACTGAAGCTTTCTTT. The encoded protein is CASSLQGYTEAFF.

There are many counts of this clonotype. The V gene is TRBV20-1, the J gene TRBJ2-1, with 9 positions matching TRBD1. The CDR3 consists of 15 residues. V lost 6 bases, J lost 1 base, and 7 bases stayed unmatched. Germline CDR1 is DFQATT and CDR2 is SNEGSKA (reference sequence). The CDR3 bases are TGCAGTGCAATTACAGGGGGCGGATCCTACAATGAGCAGTTCTTC. It codes for CSAITGGGSYNEQFF.

The genes are TRBV28 and TRBJ1-6; the D gene is possibly TRBD1 (5 bases). From germline, CDR1 is MDHEN and CDR2 SYDVKM. The CDR3 spans 15 residues. V dropped 5 bases and J dropped 6 bases, with 14 bases sitting between them. The CDR3: CASSPPAGRNSPLHF. The CDR3 DNA reads as TGTGCCAGCAGTCCCCCCGCAGGGCGTAATTCACCCCTCCACTTT.

This clonotype showed up just a few times. The chain combines TRBV27 with TRBJ2-2; D might be TRBD2 (6 bases). Trimming cost V 6 bases and J 3 bases, with 17 bases left between them. The CDR3 contains 16 residues. Germline V gene sequence: CDR1 MNHEY, CDR2 SMNVEV (reference sequence). Here the CDR3 reads CASSVAGGIDTGELFF. The CDR3 DNA follows: TGTGCCAGCAGCGTCGCTGGCGGGATAGACACCGGGGAGCTGTTTTTT.

In its sample, this clonotype was seen many times. This chain uses TRBV20-1 with TRBJ2-5; 12 nucleotides line up with TRBD2. The CDR3 runs to 15 residues. V was clipped by 6 bases and J by 4 bases; unmatched bases: 9. Germline V lookup: CDR1 DFQATT, CDR2 SNEGSKA (reference sequence). The CDR3 is CSALLAGGTGETQYF. The DNA for the CDR3 is TGCAGTGCATTACTAGCGGGGGGTACTGGAGAGACCCAGTACTTC.

This clonotype was seen repeatedly, ten times or more. This sequence joins TRBV7-3 and TRBJ1-1, with 7 bases fitting TRBD1. The germline CDR1 and CDR2 sequences are SGHTA and FQGTGA. The length of the CDR3 is 13 residues. V dropped 4 bases and J dropped 5; count of bases not matched to a gene: 4. For the CDR3, the DNA is TGTGCCAGCAGCTCACAGGGGTTGACTGAAGCTTTCTTT. It encodes CASSSQGLTEAFF.

This clonotype appeared many times. The gene calls are TRBV29-1 and TRBJ1-1; TRBD1 aligns across 11 bases. The CDR3 is made up of 18 amino acids. V trimming: 0 bases; J trimming: 1 base; junction bases outside the gene matches: 10. Germline V gene lookup returns CDR1 SQVTM and CDR2 ANQGSEA. The CDR3 nucleotides read TGCAGCGTTGAAGATTATAGGGGGACAGGGGGTAAGAACACTGAAGCTTTCTTT. Its translation is CSVEDYRGTGGKNTEAFF.

This clonotype was counted many times. The chain uses TRBV2 and TRBJ2-3; D gene uncertain. V was pared by 7 bases and J by 4 bases, with 12 bases between. The germline gives CDR1 SNHLY, CDR2 FYNNEI. This CDR3 is 13 amino acids long. This CDR3 reads CASNRGPADTQYF. The CDR3 nucleotides are TGTGCCAGCAACAGAGGCCCGGCAGATACGCAGTATTTT.